A single sample gave rise to the 13 T cell receptor beta chains below, sequenced in a study of T cell responses to AZD1222 COVID-19 vaccine. Sequenced by immunoSEQ multiplex PCR; TCRdb stores in-frame clones only, minus some. Of about 86,000 clones listed, under 95% are singletons. The sequencing used peripheral blood, collected on day 0 of AZD1222 vaccination. The receptors were sampled from an adult in good health.

The CDR3 reads CASSIVTGGDSPLHF. The CDR3, as DNA: TGTGCCAGTAGTATTGTTACAGGGGGTGATTCACCCCTCCACTTT. This chain connects TRBV19 to TRBJ1-6, with 8 nucleotides matching TRBD1. The CDR3 runs 15 residues. Germline V gives CDR1 LNHDA, CDR2 SQIVND (reference sequence). The trim removed 3 bases at V and 8 bases at J, leaving 6 bases unmatched.

The chain carries TRBV6-5 and TRBJ2-1; 7 bases line up with TRBD2. V lost 6 bases to trimming and J lost 3 bases; unmatched junction nucleotides: 8. CDR3 length: 15 residues. Looked up from germline, CDR1 is MNHEY and CDR2 is SVGAGI. The CDR3 region is CASRGGLENYNEQFF. The CDR3 bases are TGTGCCAGCAGGGGCGGACTAGAGAACTACAATGAGCAGTTCTTC.

This chain links TRBV9 with TRBJ2-6, with D perhaps matching TRBD1 (5 bases). From germline, CDR1 is SGDLS and CDR2 YYNGEE. Trimming took off 3 bases at V and 0 bases at J, with 10 bases between the two ends. The CDR3 runs 16 residues. The CDR3 sequence: CASSGTPISGANVLTF. The CDR3, as DNA: TGTGCCAGCAGCGGGACACCTATCTCTGGGGCCAACGTCCTGACTTTC.

The chain employs TRBV9 and TRBJ1-3; D might be TRBD1 (5 bases). V was trimmed by 0 bases and J by 0 bases, leaving 10 bases between them. The germline V gene has CDR1 SGDLS and CDR2 YYNGEE. CDR3 length: 16 amino acids. CDR3 loop: CASSVEPQDSGNTIYF. The CDR3 DNA reads TGTGCCAGCAGCGTAGAACCACAGGACTCTGGAAACACCATATATTTT.

This chain connects TRBV6-5 to TRBJ1-5, with a weak D call TRBD1 (6 bases). The CDR3 length is 16 residues. CDR1 and CDR2 (germline): MNHEY, SVGAGI. V lost 4 bases and J lost 3, with 16 bases in between. The CDR3 sequence is CASSSVDRSPNQPQHF. CDR3 sequence (DNA): TGTGCCAGCAGTTCTGTCGACAGGAGTCCCAATCAGCCCCAGCATTTT.

V gene TRBV3-1 (or the pseudogene TRBV3-2) combines with J gene TRBJ1-3, with unresolved D. V shed 8 bases and J shed 0 bases, with 14 bases lying between them. Germline values: CDR1 LGHDT, CDR2 YNNKEL (reference sequence). There are 15 residues in the CDR3. The CDR3 here is CASVKGPTSGNTIYF. The CDR3 DNA is TGTGCCAGCGTTAAAGGCCCGACCTCTGGAAACACCATATATTTT.

This clone was seen just once. The genes are TRBV7-3 and TRBJ2-1, with a weak D call TRBD2 (6 bases). The ends were cut back, 5 bases at V and 5 bases at J, with 19 bases in the middle. The CDR3 contains 16 residues. Germline assignment: CDR1 SGHTA and CDR2 FQGTGA. For the CDR3, the DNA is TGTGCCAGCAGCCGCGAGGAGGGAAGAGCAAACAATGAGCAGTTCTTC. This sequence encodes CASSREEGRANNEQFF.

The chain carries TRBV7-2 and TRBJ2-1; D perhaps matches TRBD2 (6 bases). Trimming left V 8 bases short and J 0 bases short, with 11 bases between. Germline V gives CDR1 SGHTA, CDR2 FQGNSA. The CDR3 totals 14 residues. In DNA, the CDR3 is TGTGCCAGCTCGCGGGACCGCTCCTACAATGAGCAGTTCTTC. This encodes CASSRDRSYNEQFF.

This clone was picked up a small number of times. V and J are TRBV27 and TRBJ1-5; D is uncertain. The CDR3 length is 14 residues. Trimming took 4 bases from V and 2 from J, leaving 9 bases between them. Looked up from germline, CDR1 is MNHEY and CDR2 is SMNVEV (reference sequence). The CDR3 region is CASSSQDGNQPQHF. The CDR3 coding sequence is TGTGCCAGCAGTTCCCAGGATGGCAATCAGCCCCAGCATTTT.

The chain has TRBV5-6 and TRBJ2-7; D is perhaps TRBD2 (6 bases). CDR3 size: 18 residues. In germline, CDR1 is SGHDT, CDR2 YYEEEE. V was cut by 1 base and J by 5 bases, with 25 bases left in between. CDR3: CASSLWGVRGRSVDEQYF. CDR3 nucleotide sequence: TGTGCCAGCAGCTTGTGGGGGGTTAGGGGAAGGTCGGTGGACGAGCAGTACTTC.

The chain has TRBV14 and TRBJ1-3; D is unresolved. Trimming cost V 4 bases and J 3 bases, with 10 bases left between them. The CDR3 spans 14 residues. Per the germline V gene, CDR1 is SGHDN and CDR2 is FVKESK. CDR3 DNA: TGTGCCAGCAGCCTCGCAGGTGGTGGAAACACCATATATTTT. Translation gives CASSLAGGGNTIYF.

DNA for the CDR3: TGTGCCAGCCTATCCTGGGGACAGGGGAAAGAGACCCAGTACTTC. It translates to CASLSWGQGKETQYF. The chain recombines TRBV7-2 with TRBJ2-5, with 10 bases that match TRBD1. Trimming removed 8 bases from V and 3 bases from J; junction bases left unmatched: 9. The CDR3 extends over 15 amino acids. CDR1 is SGHTA, CDR2 FQGNSA, per germline. Together with reference TRBV7-2 and TRBJ2-5, the CDR3 gives the full variable domain: GAGVSQSPSNKVTEKGKDVELRCDPISGHTALYWYRQSLGQGLEFLIYFQGNSAPDKSGLPSDRFSAERTGGSVSTLTIQRTQQEDSAVYLCASLSWGQGKETQYFGPGTRLLVL.

J is TRBJ2-2 and V is TRBV4-1; 11 bases agree with TRBD1. CDR3 length: 15 amino acids. V trimming: 5 bases; J trimming: 7 bases; junction bases outside the gene matches: 6. Germline V gives CDR1 MGHRA, CDR2 YSYEKL. Here the CDR3 DNA reads TGCGCCAGCAGCGCGGGGACAGGGGGTTACGGGGAGCTGTTTTTT. As protein: CASSAGTGGYGELFF.